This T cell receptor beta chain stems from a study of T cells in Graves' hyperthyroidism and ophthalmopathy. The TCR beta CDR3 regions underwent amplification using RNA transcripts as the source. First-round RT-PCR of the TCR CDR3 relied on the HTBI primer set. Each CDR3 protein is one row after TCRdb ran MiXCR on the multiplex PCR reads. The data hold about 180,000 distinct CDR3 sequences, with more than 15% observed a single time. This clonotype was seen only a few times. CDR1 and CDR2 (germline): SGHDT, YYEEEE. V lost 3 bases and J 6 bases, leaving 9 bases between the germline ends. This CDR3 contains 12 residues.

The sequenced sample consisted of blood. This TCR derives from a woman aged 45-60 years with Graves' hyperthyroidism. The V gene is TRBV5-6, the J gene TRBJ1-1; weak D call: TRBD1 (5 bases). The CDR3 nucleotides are TGTGCCAGCAGCTCATTGACAGCTGAAGCTTTCTTT. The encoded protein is CASSSLTAEAFF.